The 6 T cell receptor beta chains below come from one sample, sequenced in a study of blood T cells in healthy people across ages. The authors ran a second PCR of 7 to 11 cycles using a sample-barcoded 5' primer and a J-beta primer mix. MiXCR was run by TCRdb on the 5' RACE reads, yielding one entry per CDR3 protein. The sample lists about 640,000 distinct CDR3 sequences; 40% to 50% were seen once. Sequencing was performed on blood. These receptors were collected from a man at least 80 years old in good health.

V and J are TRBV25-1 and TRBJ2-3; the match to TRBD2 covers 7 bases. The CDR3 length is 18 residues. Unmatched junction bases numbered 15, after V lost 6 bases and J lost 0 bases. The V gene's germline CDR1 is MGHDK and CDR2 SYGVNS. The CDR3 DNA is TGTGCCAGCAGAGGGCCCGGTGGCGGGGGTTTCAGCACAGATACGCAGTATTTT. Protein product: CASRGPGGGGFSTDTQYF.

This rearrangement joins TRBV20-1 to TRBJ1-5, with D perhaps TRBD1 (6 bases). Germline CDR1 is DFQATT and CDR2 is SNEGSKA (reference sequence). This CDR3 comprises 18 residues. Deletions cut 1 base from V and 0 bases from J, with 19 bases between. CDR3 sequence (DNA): TGCAGTGCTAGAGGTTCTGACAGGAGATCTTATAGCAATCAGCCCCAGCATTTT. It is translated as CSARGSDRRSYSNQPQHF.

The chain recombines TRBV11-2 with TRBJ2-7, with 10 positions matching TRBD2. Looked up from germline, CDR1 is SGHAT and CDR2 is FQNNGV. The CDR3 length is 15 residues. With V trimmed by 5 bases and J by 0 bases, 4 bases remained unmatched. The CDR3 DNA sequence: TGTGCCAGCAGCATTAGCGGGGGGAGCTCCTACGAGCAGTACTTC. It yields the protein CASSISGGSSYEQYF.

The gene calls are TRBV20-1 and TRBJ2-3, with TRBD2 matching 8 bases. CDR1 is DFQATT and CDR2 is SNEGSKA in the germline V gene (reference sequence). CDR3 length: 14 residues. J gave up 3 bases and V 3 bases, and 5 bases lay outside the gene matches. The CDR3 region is CSARRLAGTDTQYF. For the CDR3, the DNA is TGCAGTGCTAGGAGGCTAGCGGGTACAGATACGCAGTATTTT.

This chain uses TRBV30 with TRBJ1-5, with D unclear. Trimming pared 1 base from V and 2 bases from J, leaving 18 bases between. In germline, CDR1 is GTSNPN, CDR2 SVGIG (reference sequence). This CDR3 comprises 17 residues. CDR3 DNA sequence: TGTGCCTGGAGTGACACAACTTACAAGGTGGGCAATCAGCCCCAGCATTTT. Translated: CAWSDTTYKVGNQPQHF. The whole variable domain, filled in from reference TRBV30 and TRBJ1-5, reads SQTIHQWPATLVQPVGSPLSLECTVEGTSNPNLYWYRQAAGRGLQLLFYSVGIGQISSEVPQNLSASRPQDRQFILSSKKLLLSDSGFYLCAWSDTTYKVGNQPQHFGDGTRLSIL.

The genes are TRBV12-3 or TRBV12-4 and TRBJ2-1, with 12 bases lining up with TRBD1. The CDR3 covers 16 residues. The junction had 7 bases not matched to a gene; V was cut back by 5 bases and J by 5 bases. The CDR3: CASSHPGQGADNEQFF. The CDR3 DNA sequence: TGTGCCAGCAGTCACCCGGGACAGGGGGCTGACAATGAGCAGTTCTTC.